These 20 T cell receptor beta chains originate from one sample sequenced in a study of blood T cells in healthy people across ages. The authors ran a second PCR of about 6 to 11 cycles using a sample-barcoded 5' primer and a J-beta primer mix. TCRdb itself ran the 5' RACE reads through MiXCR, one entry per CDR3 protein. Among roughly 1,000,000 distinct CDR3 sequences listed, roughly 24% were seen once. Separately, the same data were catalogued under a study of T cells of mothers and their children.

The sequencing sample was made of blood. These receptors were taken from a girl between 2 and 10 years old in good health.

This clonotype turned up a few times. The chain uses TRBV18 and TRBJ2-7, with TRBD1 matching over 7 bases. V gave up 5 bases and J gave up 4 bases; unmatched junction bases: 11. This CDR3 has 15 amino acids. Germline values: CDR1 KGHSH, CDR2 LQKENI. In DNA, the CDR3 is TGTGCCAGCTCATGGGGCCGGGACAGTTCGTACGAGCAGTACTTC. Protein: CASSWGRDSSYEQYF.

In the case of this clonotype: The junction shows a germline mismatch at one end, possibly a read error. The rearrangement uses TRBV20-1 and TRBJ2-1, with D possibly matching TRBD2 (6 bases). Germline V gene sequence: CDR1 DFQATT, CDR2 SNEGSKA (reference sequence). The CDR3 is 11 residues long. DNA for the CDR3: TGCAGTGATAGACTAGAGAATGAGCAGTTCTTC. Protein product: CSDRLENEQFF.

The chain employs TRBV29-1 and TRBJ2-5, with TRBD1 as a possible D gene (6 bases). The J call may not be correct, given that the DNA end is closer to TRBJ2-7. Germline CDR1 and CDR2: SQVTM and ANQGSEA. This CDR3 spans 13 amino acids. CDR3 nucleotides: TGCAGCGTAGTAAACAGGGATTTCTACGAGCAGTACTTC. It encodes CSVVNRDFYEQYF.

This clonotype appeared a few times. This chain connects TRBV7-3 to TRBJ2-2; D not resolved. V lost 5 bases to trimming and J lost 1 base, with 11 bases between them. The CDR3 runs 15 residues. CDR1 is SGHTA and CDR2 is FQGTGA in the germline V gene. The CDR3 protein is CASSKTMGNTGELFF. The CDR3 nucleotides are TGTGCCAGCAGCAAGACAATGGGGAACACCGGGGAGCTGTTTTTT.

The genes are TRBV10-2 and TRBJ2-1, with 7 bases fitting TRBD2. This CDR3 contains 13 residues. The germline CDR1 and CDR2 sequences are WSHSY and SAAADI. V trimming: 5 bases; J trimming: 8 bases; junction bases outside the gene matches: 6. The CDR3 loop is CASSLSGRDEQFF. The CDR3 region has the DNA TGCGCCAGCAGTCTCTCAGGGAGGGATGAGCAGTTCTTC.

The chain joins TRBV28 to TRBJ2-1; 12 bases align to TRBD2. The CDR3 consists of 15 residues. The germline CDR1 and CDR2 sequences are MDHEN and SYDVKM. With 6 bases clipped from V and 9 bases from J, the junction kept 9 bases outside the gene matches. The CDR3 region is CASRLLAGGHGEQFF. DNA for the CDR3: TGTGCCAGCAGACTACTAGCGGGAGGCCATGGTGAGCAGTTCTTC.

This sequence joins TRBV7-9 and TRBJ1-4; 8 bases match TRBD1. The germline V gene encodes CDR1 SEHNR and CDR2 FQNEAQ (reference sequence). V was pared by 4 bases and J by 6 bases, with 4 bases of the junction left unmatched. This CDR3 has 14 amino acids. The CDR3, as DNA: TGTGCCAGCAGCTACAGGGGGGCGGATGAAAAACTGTTTTTT. It specifies CASSYRGADEKLFF.

This chain connects TRBV23-1 to TRBJ2-3; 9 nucleotides line up with TRBD1. TRBV23-1 is annotated as an ORF whose role is uncertain. This CDR3 is built from 17 residues. After removal of 0 bases from V and 3 bases from J, the junction contained 7 bases not matched to a gene. CDR3 protein: CASSQSSSDRGTDTQYF. The CDR3 DNA reads TGCGCCAGCAGTCAATCGTCGTCTGACAGGGGGACAGATACGCAGTATTTT.

This clonotype occurred a few times. This sequence joins TRBV25-1 and TRBJ1-5; the match to TRBD1 covers 10 bases. The CDR3 is 16 amino acids. Germline V gene lookup returns CDR1 MGHDK and CDR2 SYGVNS. Losses at the gene ends were 4 bases for V and 7 bases for J; bases not matched to a gene: 10. The CDR3 protein is CASSASRQGAGQPQHF. CDR3 DNA: TGTGCCAGCAGTGCCTCAAGACAGGGGGCCGGGCAGCCCCAGCATTTT.

This chain links TRBV29-1 with TRBJ2-3, with no clear D. The germline gives CDR1 SQVTM, CDR2 ANQGSEA. Trimming removed 6 bases from V and 0 bases from J, with 10 bases in between. The CDR3 is 13 amino acids. The CDR3 DNA reads TGCAGCGTCGAGCCAGTTAGCACAGATACGCAGTATTTT. Translating gives CSVEPVSTDTQYF.

This clonotype was seen a handful of times. The gene calls are TRBV28 and TRBJ2-3, with 8 positions matching TRBD2. V shed 4 bases, J shed 3 bases, and the junction held 9 bases outside the gene matches. Germline V CDR1 and CDR2: MDHEN, SYDVKM. This CDR3 contains 16 residues. CDR3 sequence (DNA): TGTGCCAGCAGTTCTGTGGGAAGCGGGAGTACAGATACGCAGTATTTT. It specifies CASSSVGSGSTDTQYF. Full variable domain (missing parts from reference TRBV28 and TRBJ2-3): DVKVTQSSRYLVKRTGEKVFLECVQDMDHENMFWYRQDPGLGLRLIYFSYDVKMKEKGDIPEGYSVSREKKERFSLILESASTNQTSMYLCASSSVGSGSTDTQYFGPGTRLTVL.

This clonotype turned up a few times. V gene TRBV5-6 combines with J gene TRBJ2-1; D remains ambiguous. The germline V gene encodes CDR1 SGHDT and CDR2 YYEEEE. V lost 1 base and J lost 9, with 11 bases in between. The CDR3 sequence is 13 residues long. CDR3 DNA: TGTGCCAGCAGCTTGTTAGTCACGGGTGAGCAGTTCTTC. Protein product: CASSLLVTGEQFF.

This chain links TRBV19 with TRBJ2-5; tentatively, D is TRBD2 (5 bases). The CDR3 is 14 amino acids. CDR1 is LNHDA and CDR2 is SQIVND in the germline V gene (reference sequence). Trimming took 5 bases from V and 4 from J, leaving 14 bases between them. This chain's CDR3 is CASSPRGERETQYF. In DNA, the CDR3 is TGTGCCAGTAGTCCCCGGGGAGAACGAGAGACCCAGTACTTC.

The chain joins TRBV3-1 to TRBJ1-2, with D unclear. Germline V gene lookup returns CDR1 LGHDT and CDR2 YNNKEL (reference sequence). V lost 4 bases and J lost 6, with 18 bases in between. This CDR3 spans 15 amino acids. In DNA form, the CDR3 reads TGTGCCAGCAGCCCCCTCGTTTCACAGCTAGATGGCTACACCTTC. Translated: CASSPLVSQLDGYTF.

This rearrangement joins TRBV28 to TRBJ2-3; 10 bases align to TRBD2. The germline CDR1 and CDR2 sequences are MDHEN and SYDVKM. CDR3 length equals 16 residues. Trimming at V came to 8 bases and at J to 2 bases, leaving 10 bases not matched to a gene. Here the CDR3 reads CASDRSSGSYTDTQYF. The DNA of the CDR3 is TGTGCCAGCGATAGGTCTAGCGGGAGTTACACAGATACGCAGTATTTT.

This clonotype was counted between two and nine times. The chain links TRBV6-1 to TRBJ2-2, with 11 nucleotides matching TRBD1. CDR3 length: 16 residues. Germline lookup yields CDR1 MNHNS and CDR2 SASEGT. V gave up 8 bases and J gave up 4 bases; unmatched junction bases: 9. The DNA of the CDR3 is TGTGCCAGCGGCTCCGGACAGGGGGCTATCACCGGGGAGCTGTTTTTT. This gives the protein CASGSGQGAITGELFF.

For this clonotype: The junction departs from germline at one end; a sequencing error may be responsible. This chain joins TRBV7-3 and TRBJ1-1, with 9 bases lining up with TRBD1. CDR1 is SGHTA, CDR2 FQGTGA, per germline. This CDR3 contains 15 residues. DNA for the CDR3: TGTGCCAGCAGCTTAAACAGGGGGCGAAACACTGAAGCTCTCTTT. This sequence encodes CASSLNRGRNTEALF.

This CDR3 reads CASSRGGLYTGELFF. The CDR3 DNA follows: TGTGCCAGCTCCCGCGGGGGGCTCTACACCGGGGAGCTGTTTTTT. V is TRBV12-3 or TRBV12-4 and J is TRBJ2-2, with TRBD2 identical over 8 bases. Germline trimming cut 8 bases from V and 3 bases from J; bases unmatched to any gene: 8. This CDR3 region has 15 residues.

This sequence joins TRBV5-1 and TRBJ2-5; D is ambiguous. TRBJ2-7 explains the end of the DNA better; the J call may be wrong. Germline CDR1 is SGHRS and CDR2 is YFSETQ. This CDR3 is built from 15 residues. The CDR3 region is CASSPTGQVSYEQYF. DNA for the CDR3: TGCGCCAGCAGCCCCACCGGGCAGGTGTCCTACGAGCAGTACTTC.

This chain connects TRBV7-9 to TRBJ2-2; the D is unclear. V was clipped by 5 bases and J by 2 bases, with 12 bases between them. Germline CDR1 is SEHNR and CDR2 is FQNEAQ (reference sequence). The CDR3 consists of 15 residues. The chain's CDR3 is CASSLPTQNTGELFF. CDR3 nucleotide sequence: TGTGCCAGCAGCCTACCAACCCAAAACACCGGGGAGCTGTTTTTT.